This T cell receptor beta chain was found in a study of CD8 T cells in Susac syndrome. General observations from the study: Roughly 5 Susac-specific public clones appeared in CD8+ TEMRA repertoires, and 15 to 20 in total CD8+ repertoires.

Random-hexamer reverse transcription was applied to about 0.5 to 1 ug RNA. By means of immunoSEQ multiplex PCR, TCR beta CDR3 spanning 54 Vbeta and 13 Jbeta underwent amplification. TCRdb analysed the immunoSEQ multiplex PCR reads with MiXCR anew, one entry per CDR3 protein. The sample consists of approximately 80,000 distinct CDR3 sequences, 94% of them appearing once. TCR beta was sequenced from blood CD8+ and CD4+ T cells. Definite or probable Susac syndrome was diagnosed using recently defined diagnostic criteria. Trimming stripped 3 bases from V and 4 bases from J, with 8 bases between. Germline loops: CDR1 KGHSH, CDR2 LQKENI. The CDR3 is made up of 13 amino acids. With regard to this clonotype: Its antigen remains unknown.

This clonotype was sampled from a human donor with Susac syndrome. The chain combines TRBV18 with TRBJ2-3; no clear D. Sequenced sample: CD8+ T cells from PBMCs. Written as DNA, the CDR3 is TGTGCCAGCTCACCCGGAGTGTCAGATACGCAGTATTTT. This gives the protein CASSPGVSDTQYF.